This T cell receptor beta chain was captured in a study of blood T cell repertoires in COVID-19 (dated by TCRdb to 2020 to 2021). At the level of the whole study: Samples covering the acute and convalescent phases of COVID-19 were provided by collaborators in the United States, Italy and Spain. The material from the prospective study consisted of cDNA or gDNA derived from T cells, B-cell-depleted T cells, or PBMCs. Deeply sampled blood TCRbeta repertoires from subjects exposed to, actively infected with, or recovered from COVID-19 were included in the dataset. The repertoires were made available in a free public database intended to serve as a resource for research on the immune response to SARS-CoV-2. The samples were drawn from the first 160 participants of the ongoing ImmuneRACE study and from more than 1,000 subjects provided by 6 global collaborators. Sample metadata almost always included a de-identified subject ID, COVID-19 status, age in years and sex. HLA class I and class II types, where available, came from metadata supplied by the sample provider rather than from assay-based typing. Summary of the overall study and its limitations: The quantity of clinical and demographic metadata differed by source and by participant and was supplied without curation.

The immunoSEQ Assay, a bias-controlled multiplex PCR, was used to amplify TCRbeta CDR3 regions from genomic DNA. The authors' analysis ran thus. The number of nucleated cells in each sample was estimated from the amplification of reference gene primers within the assay. To quantify the absolute abundance of each unique TCRbeta CDR3 rearrangement, sequence reads were collapsed and filtered. For each sample, productive Simpson clonality was calculated as the square root of Simpson's diversity index across productive rearrangements. TCRdb obtained this table from immuneACCESS and retained in-frame rearrangements with V and J assigned. These tables miss some clones; where compared with another copy, unresolved V genes account for less than half of the shortfall, and the remainder is unexplained. The V and J calls and clone size come from that table; D and trimming were worked out from the DNA. Within this sample are about 300,000 clones, with around nine tenths of them counted one time only. 5.5% to 7% of the sample belongs to the ten largest clones.

Participants in the prospective study were aged roughly 18 to 89 years, lived in 24 United States geographic areas, and enrolled through a virtual design. To assign participants to cohorts, the prospective study relied on clinical history that participants themselves reported in a screening survey and a study questionnaire. For ImmuneRACE Cohort 3, a participant was defined as recovered based on two consecutive negative NP/OP PCR tests, clearance by a healthcare professional, or resolution of symptoms. In the prospective study, mobile phlebotomists collected whole blood, serum and a nasopharyngeal or oropharyngeal swab from each participant. Over an approximately 2-month period, participants in the prospective study had the option of providing additional blood draws and questionnaires. Blood samples from the prospective study were shipped frozen or at room temperature prior to DNA extraction. The sample holds a few counts of this clone. No antigen is known for it. No much larger clonotype is one base removed from it; base qualities were not supplied.

The TCR comes from a woman in her 30s who had recovered from COVID-19. Input material: PBMCs or T cells enriched from blood (not recorded which).

The DNA is as follows: TGTGCCAGTAGTGAGGACAGGGGGCTACCGGAGAGAAACACCATATATTTT. This codes for CASSEDRGLPERNTIYF. The chain links TRBV19 with TRBJ1-3, with 11 bases in between that match TRBD1. Relative to germline, V is missing 5 bases and J is missing 5 bases, with 11 bases of the junction outside any gene match. CDR1 and CDR2, looked up from the germline V gene (reference sequence), are LNHDA and SQIVND. The CDR3 spans 17 residues, from the cysteine through the phenylalanine. Only the CDR3 portion is preserved as DNA: 51 bases, with reading frame beginning at the first base. The entire variable domain, with the stretches around the CDR3 drawn from the reference TRBV19 and TRBJ1-3 proteins, is DGGITQSPKYLFRKEGQNVTLSCEQNLNHDAMYWYRQDPGQGLRLIYYSQIVNDFQKGDIAEGYSVSREKKESFPLTVTSAQKNPTAFYLCASSEDRGLPERNTIYFGEGSWLTVV.